This T cell receptor beta chain emerged from a study of T-cell reconstitution after alpha-beta-depleted transplantation in children. Study-wide points: High day-60 TCRbeta diversity in some patients came from surviving recipient T cells and thymic progenitors. Counts and diversity of T cells one year after transplant came mostly from newly produced T cells. There were reportedly several hundred expanded graft clones from which alpha-beta T cells came about two months after transplant.

Germline V CDR1 and CDR2: MDHEN, SYDVKM. Trimming took off 3 bases at V and 2 bases at J, with 11 bases between the two ends. CDR3 length: 14 amino acids. Molecular barcoding with unique molecular identifiers was used for the TCRbeta library. TCRdb reprocessed the PCR reads with MiXCR, giving one entry per CDR3 protein. The repertoire holds a few hundred thousand distinct CDR3 sequences, with approximately 12% as singletons. On this clonotype: Its antigen is unknown.

The chain carries TRBV28 and TRBJ2-7; D is possibly TRBD1 (5 bases). Sequencing used PBMCs, mostly from graft donor cells, obtained 360 days after TCRalphabeta/CD19-depleted stem cell transplant. The receptor's source is a male patient between 5 and 17 years old who had a stem cell transplant for acute myeloid leukemia, so the T cells may come from the graft donor. CDR3 in amino acids: CASSFRARAYEQYF. The CDR3 DNA is TGTGCCAGCAGTTTCAGGGCACGGGCCTACGAGCAGTACTTC. Full variable domain (rest looked up from reference TRBV28 and TRBJ2-7): DVKVTQSSRYLVKRTGEKVFLECVQDMDHENMFWYRQDPGLGLRLIYFSYDVKMKEKGDIPEGYSVSREKKERFSLILESASTNQTSMYLCASSFRARAYEQYFGPGTRLTVT.